This entry concerns a single T cell receptor beta chain. This receptor's antigen is unknown. Qualities for individual bases were not recorded, and no much larger clone is one base off. This record comes from a study of blood T cell repertoires in COVID-19 (dated by TCRdb to about 2020). In terms of the full investigation: Samples from collaborators originated in the United States, Italy and Spain and spanned both the acute and convalescent phases of COVID-19. The samples were drawn from two sources: the first 160 participants of the ongoing ImmuneRACE study, and 1,000 to 1,500 subjects contributed by 6 global collaborators. The dataset comprised deeply sampled blood TCRbeta repertoires from subjects exposed to, actively infected with, or recovered from COVID-19. Where available, HLA class I and class II types were obtained from metadata supplied by the sample provider rather than from assay-based typing. The repertoires were made available in a free public database intended to serve as a resource for research on the immune response to SARS-CoV-2. The material from the prospective study consisted of cDNA or gDNA derived from T cells, B-cell-depleted T cells, or PBMCs. A de-identified subject ID, COVID-19 status, age in years and sex were almost always included in the sample metadata.

The full study reports these points: The amount of clinical and demographic metadata varied by source and participant and was provided uncurated.

At one collaborating source in Seattle, patients were enrolled during active infection and were followed longitudinally through the course of disease. The collaborating institutions used their own protocols to collect whole blood in K2EDTA tubes. Collaborator samples were shipped for TCRbeta analysis as frozen whole blood, isolated PBMCs, or DNA extracted from either sample type. The CDR3 starts with the cysteine, ends with the phenylalanine, and has 13 residues. Solely the CDR3 DNA is kept, with 39 bases framed from the first base. V gives up 6 bases and J gives up 6 bases, and the segment between their germline ends measures 15 bases. Sequences MNHEY (CDR1) and SVGEGT (CDR2) are obtained from the germline V gene. TCRbeta CDR3 regions were amplified from genomic DNA by means of the immunoSEQ Assay, a bias-controlled multiplex PCR. The paper's processing steps were these. The number of nucleated cells in each sample was estimated from the amplification of reference gene primers within the assay. Sequence reads were collapsed and filtered to measure the absolute abundance of every unique TCRbeta CDR3 rearrangement. For each sample, productive Simpson clonality was calculated by taking the square root of Simpson's diversity index across productive rearrangements. The clones in this table, taken by TCRdb from immuneACCESS, are in-frame only. Not every clone is retained; where verified, under half of the shortfall comes from an unresolved V gene, and the cause of the rest is unknown. V, J and clone size are those of that table, while D and trimming were read from the DNA. This sample gives 300,000 to 400,000 clones in total; around 89% of them show up just once. The ten top clones hold around 3% of the sample.

The sequence came from a woman aged 25-40 years with COVID-19, enrolled during active disease. The sequenced sample was peripheral blood. Rearrangement joined TRBV6-2 or TRBV6-3 to TRBJ2-7; the D region possibly corresponds to TRBD1 (6 bases align). The sequenced DNA is TGTGCCAGCAGCCGGGACACGTCAGGCGAGCAGTACTTC. Its translation reads: CASSRDTSGEQYF.